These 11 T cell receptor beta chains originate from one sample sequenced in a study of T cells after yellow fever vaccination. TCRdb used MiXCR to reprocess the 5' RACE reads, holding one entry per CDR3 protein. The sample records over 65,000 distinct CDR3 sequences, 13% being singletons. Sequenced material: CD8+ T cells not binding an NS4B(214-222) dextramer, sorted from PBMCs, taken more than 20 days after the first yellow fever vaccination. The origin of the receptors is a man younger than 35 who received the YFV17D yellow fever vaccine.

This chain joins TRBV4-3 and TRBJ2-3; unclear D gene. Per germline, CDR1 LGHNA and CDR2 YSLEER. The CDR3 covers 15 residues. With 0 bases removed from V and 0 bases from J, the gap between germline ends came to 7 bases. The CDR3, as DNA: TGCGCCAGCAGCCAAGAGGGCAGTAGCACAGATACGCAGTATTTT. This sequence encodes CASSQEGSSTDTQYF.

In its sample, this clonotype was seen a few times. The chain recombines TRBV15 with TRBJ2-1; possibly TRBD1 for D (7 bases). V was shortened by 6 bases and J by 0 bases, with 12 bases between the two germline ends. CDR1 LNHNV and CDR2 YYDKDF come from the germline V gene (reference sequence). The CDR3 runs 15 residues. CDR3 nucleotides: TGTGCCACCAGTCCAGGGGGGAGCTCCTACAATGAGCAGTTCTTC. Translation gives CATSPGGSSYNEQFF.

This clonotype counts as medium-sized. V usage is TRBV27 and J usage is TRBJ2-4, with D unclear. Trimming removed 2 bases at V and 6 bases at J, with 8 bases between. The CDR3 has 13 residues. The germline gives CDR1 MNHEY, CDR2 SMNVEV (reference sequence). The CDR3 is CASSLPGGNIQYF. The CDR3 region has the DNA TGTGCCAGCAGTTTACCAGGCGGAAACATTCAGTACTTC.

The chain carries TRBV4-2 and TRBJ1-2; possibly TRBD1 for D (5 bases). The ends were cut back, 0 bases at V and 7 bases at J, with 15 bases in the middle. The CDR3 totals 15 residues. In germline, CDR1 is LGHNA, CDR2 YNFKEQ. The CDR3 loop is CASSQEAGGAGGYTF. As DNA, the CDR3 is TGTGCCAGCAGCCAAGAAGCGGGTGGGGCTGGTGGCTACACCTTC.

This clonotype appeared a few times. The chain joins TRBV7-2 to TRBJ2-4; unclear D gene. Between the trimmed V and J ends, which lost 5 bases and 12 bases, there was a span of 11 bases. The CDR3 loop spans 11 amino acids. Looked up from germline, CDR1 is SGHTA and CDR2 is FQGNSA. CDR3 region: CASSLGPSQYF. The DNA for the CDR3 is TGTGCCAGCAGCCTCGGGCCCTCTCAGTACTTC.

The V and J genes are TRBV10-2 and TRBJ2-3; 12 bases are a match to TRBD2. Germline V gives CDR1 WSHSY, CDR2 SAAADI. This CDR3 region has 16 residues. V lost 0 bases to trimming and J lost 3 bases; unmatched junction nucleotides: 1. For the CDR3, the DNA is TGCGCCAGCAGTGAGTCTCTAGCGGGGGGGACAGATACGCAGTATTTT. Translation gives CASSESLAGGTDTQYF.

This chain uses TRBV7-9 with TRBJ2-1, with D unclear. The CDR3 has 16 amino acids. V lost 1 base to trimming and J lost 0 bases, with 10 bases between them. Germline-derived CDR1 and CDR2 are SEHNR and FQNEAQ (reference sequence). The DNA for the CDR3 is TGTGCCAGCAGCTTAGGGTCTGCGAGCTCCTACAATGAGCAGTTCTTC. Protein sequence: CASSLGSASSYNEQFF. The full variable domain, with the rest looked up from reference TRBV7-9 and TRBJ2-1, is DTGVSQNPRHKITKRGQNVTFRCDPISEHNRLYWYRQTLGQGPEFLTYFQNEAQLEKSRLLSDRFSAERPKGSFSTLEIQRTEQGDSAMYLCASSLGSASSYNEQFFGPGTRLTVL.

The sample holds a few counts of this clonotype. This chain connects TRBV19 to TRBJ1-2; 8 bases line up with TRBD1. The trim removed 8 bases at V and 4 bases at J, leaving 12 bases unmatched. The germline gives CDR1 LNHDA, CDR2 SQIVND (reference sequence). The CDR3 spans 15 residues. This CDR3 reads CASYGTGDRGYGYTF. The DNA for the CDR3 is TGTGCCAGTTACGGGACGGGAGACAGGGGCTATGGCTACACCTTC.

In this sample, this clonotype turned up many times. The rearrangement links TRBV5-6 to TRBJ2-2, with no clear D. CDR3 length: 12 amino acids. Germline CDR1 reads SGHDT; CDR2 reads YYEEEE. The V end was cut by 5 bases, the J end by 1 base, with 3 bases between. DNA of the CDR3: TGTGCCAGCAGACAGAACACCGGGGAGCTGTTTTTT. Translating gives CASRQNTGELFF.

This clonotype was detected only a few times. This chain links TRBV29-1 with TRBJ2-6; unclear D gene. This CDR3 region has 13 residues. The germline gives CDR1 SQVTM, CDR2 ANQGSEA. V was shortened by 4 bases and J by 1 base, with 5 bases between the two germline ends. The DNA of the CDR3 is TGCAGCGTTGCGGTTTCTGGGGCCAACGTCCTGACTTTC. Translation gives CSVAVSGANVLTF.

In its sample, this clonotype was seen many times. The CDR3 is CAISESDGDTQYF. The CDR3 nucleotides read TGTGCCATCAGTGAGTCGGACGGAGATACGCAGTATTTT. This chain links TRBV10-3 with TRBJ2-3; D unresolved. Germline loops: CDR1 ENHRY, CDR2 SYGVKD. V was pared by 0 bases and J by 5 bases, with 6 bases between. CDR3 length: 13 residues.